This T cell receptor beta chain is from a study of blood T cells in healthy people across ages. Study overall: Per two T cells, template switching captured roughly one barcoded beta molecule.

Combining a sample-barcoded 5' primer with a J-beta primer mix, a second PCR ran for roughly 7 to 11 cycles. Each cDNA molecule was tagged by a template-switch adaptor that had 12 random nucleotides. TCRdb used MiXCR to reprocess the 5' RACE reads, holding one entry per CDR3 protein. The repertoire has more than 650,000 distinct CDR3 sequences, 20% to 25% of them found once; the top ten carry about 22%. Every donor contributed ten milliliters of peripheral blood by blood draw. The sequence was obtained from a man in his 70s in good health. The material sequenced was blood.

The CDR3 here is CASSAGGLAFF. DNA of the CDR3: TGTGCCAGCAGCGCAGGGGGCTTGGCTTTCTTT. The chain uses TRBV21-1 and TRBJ1-1; the tabulated D call, TRBD1, remains unverified against the DNA. TRBV21-1 is a listed pseudogene. This CDR3 region has 11 residues.